These T cell receptor beta chains were read from a single sample in a study of CD8 T cells in Susac syndrome. Each CDR3 protein is one row after TCRdb ran MiXCR on the immunoSEQ multiplex PCR reads. The table includes approximately 100,000 distinct CDR3 sequences, roughly 92% detected once. Material: CD8+ T cells from PBMCs. These receptors all stem from a human donor in good health. Both conserved end residues are part of each CDR3. A D gene is named only where the DNA matches it firmly. The size field is filled for only some rows; it gives once, few, many or a size class.

TRBV12-3/TRBV12-4	TRBJ2-7	TRBD1	NA	CASSFGTGYYEQYF	TGTGCCAGCAGTTTCGGGACAGGGTACTACGAGCAGTACTTC
TRBV10-3	TRBJ1-2	NA	NA	CAISESADRRNGYTF	TGTGCCATCAGTGAGTCGGCCGACCGTCGCAATGGCTACACCTTC
TRBV14	TRBJ1-1	NA	NA	CASSRAGRLNTEAFF	TGTGCCAGCAGCCGAGCGGGACGGTTGAACACTGAAGCTTTCTTT
TRBV3-1	TRBJ2-3	TRBD2	NA	CASSAGTSGADTQYF	TGTGCCAGCAGCGCCGGGACTAGCGGGGCAGATACGCAGTATTTT
TRBV4-3	TRBJ2-1	TRBD2	NA	CASSQEWASGRGLHEQFF	TGCGCCAGCAGCCAAGAATGGGCTAGCGGGAGGGGGCTCCATGAGCAGTTCTTC
TRBV29-1	TRBJ2-3	NA	NA	CSVDDAGGPGTDTQYF	TGCAGCGTTGACGATGCGGGCGGGCCAGGCACAGATACGCAGTATTTT
TRBV7-2	TRBJ2-6	TRBD1	once	CASSPTGRSGANVLTF	TGTGCCAGCAGTCCGACAGGGCGCTCTGGGGCCAACGTCCTGACTTTC
TRBV6-6	TRBJ2-7	TRBD2	NA	CASIATSGGTYEQYF	TGTGCCAGCATAGCTACTAGCGGGGGTACCTACGAGCAGTACTTC
TRBV6-5	TRBJ1-5	NA	NA	CASSSGVMGNQPQHF	TGTGCCAGCAGCTCGGGGGTCATGGGCAATCAGCCCCAGCATTTT
TRBV5-6	TRBJ2-3	TRBD1	NA	CASSLYGSTTGDPDTQYF	TGTGCCAGCAGCTTGTATGGATCCACAACAGGGGACCCAGATACGCAGTATTTT
TRBV6-2/TRBV6-3	TRBJ1-1	NA	NA	CASRYHTEAFF	TGTGCCAGCAGGTACCACACTGAAGCTTTCTTT
TRBV29-1	TRBJ2-7	NA	once	CSVSADSSYEQYF	TGCAGCGTTAGCGCTGACTCCTCCTACGAGCAGTACTTC
TRBV20-1	TRBJ1-2	TRBD1	NA	CSASNRGRPTASNYGYTF	TGCAGTGCTAGTAACAGGGGGCGACCGACTGCTTCTAACTATGGCTACACCTTC
TRBV12-3/TRBV12-4	TRBJ2-2	NA	NA	CASIPSGVNTGELFF	TGTGCCAGCATCCCCTCGGGAGTGAACACCGGGGAGCTGTTTTTT
TRBV20-1	TRBJ2-1	TRBD2	NA	CSARSTSVDNERFF	TGCAGTGCTAGATCGACTAGCGTTGACAATGAGCGGTTCTTC
TRBV19	TRBJ1-5	TRBD1	once	CARVRDRGTTSNQPQHF	TGTGCCAGGGTCCGGGACAGGGGTACTACTAGCAATCAGCCCCAGCATTTT
TRBV30	TRBJ1-5	NA	NA	CAWSTGQFSNQPQHF	TGTGCCTGGAGTACCGGACAATTTAGCAATCAGCCCCAGCATTTT
TRBV6-5	TRBJ2-1	NA	NA	CASSSPDGRRGSYNEQFF	TGTGCCAGCAGTTCACCGGACGGTCGTCGGGGGTCCTACAATGAGCAGTTCTTC
TRBV5-4	TRBJ2-5	NA	NA	CASSLGSVQETQYF	TGTGCCAGCAGCTTGGGTTCAGTACAAGAGACCCAGTACTTC
TRBV7-9	TRBJ2-1	TRBD2	NA	CASSRLAGEQFF	TGTGCCAGCAGCCGACTAGCTGGTGAGCAGTTCTTC
TRBV20-1	TRBJ1-2	TRBD1	NA	CSATTGQGARGYTF	TGCAGTGCTACCACCGGACAGGGGGCGCGAGGCTACACCTTC
TRBV19	TRBJ1-5	NA	NA	CASDNSNQPQHF	TGTGCCAGCGACAATAGCAATCAGCCCCAGCATTTT
TRBV14	TRBJ2-7	NA	NA	CASSPSEGLPYEQYF	TGTGCCAGCAGCCCTTCTGAAGGGCTGCCCTACGAGCAGTACTTC
TRBV28	TRBJ2-3	TRBD1	NA	CASSLSGQGSTDTQYF	TGTGCCAGCAGTTTATCCGGACAGGGGAGCACAGATACGCAGTATTTT
TRBV20-1	TRBJ2-3	TRBD2	NA	CSAREGTSGRSDTQYF	TGCAGTGCTAGAGAGGGGACTAGCGGGAGATCAGATACGCAGTATTTT
TRBV20-1	TRBJ2-1	NA	NA	CSASPAILINEQFF	TGCAGTGCTAGTCCGGCTATCCTAATCAATGAGCAGTTCTTC
TRBV20-1	TRBJ2-1	NA	NA	CSARASVYNEQFF	TGCAGTGCTAGGGCTAGCGTTTACAATGAGCAGTTCTTC
TRBV20-1	TRBJ2-5	NA	NA	CSARVAGSQETQYF	TGCAGTGCTAGAGTCGCGGGATCCCAAGAGACCCAGTACTTC